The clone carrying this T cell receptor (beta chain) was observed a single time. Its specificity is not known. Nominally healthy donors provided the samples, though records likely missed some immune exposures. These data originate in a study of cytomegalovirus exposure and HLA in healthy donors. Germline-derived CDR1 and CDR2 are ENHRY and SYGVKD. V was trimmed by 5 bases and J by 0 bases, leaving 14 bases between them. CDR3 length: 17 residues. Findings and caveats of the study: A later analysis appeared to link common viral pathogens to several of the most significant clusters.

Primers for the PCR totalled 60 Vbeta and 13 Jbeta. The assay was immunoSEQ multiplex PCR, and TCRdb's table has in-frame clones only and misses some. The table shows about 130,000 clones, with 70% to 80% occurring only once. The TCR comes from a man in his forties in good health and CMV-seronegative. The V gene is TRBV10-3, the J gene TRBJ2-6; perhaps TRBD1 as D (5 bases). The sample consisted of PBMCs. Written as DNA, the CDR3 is TGTGCCATCAGTCAACCGGACATGGGCTCTGGGGCCAACGTCCTGACTTTC. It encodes CAISQPDMGSGANVLTF.